The 10 T cell receptor beta chains presented below share a single source sample, sequenced in a study of T cell responses to AZD1222 COVID-19 vaccine. Profiling relied on immunoSEQ multiplex PCR, and the TCRdb table lists in-frame clones only, not all of them. The sample yields 180,000 or so clones, around 94% seen once. The sequences come from peripheral blood, collected on day 0 of AZD1222 vaccination. The receptors originated from an adult in good health.

The J gene is TRBJ1-1, the V gene TRBV20-1; tentatively, D is TRBD1 (5 bases). Germline values: CDR1 DFQATT, CDR2 SNEGSKA (reference sequence). Trimming shortened V by 6 bases and J by 7 bases, and 12 bases separated the two germline ends. The CDR3 runs to 11 residues. The CDR3 bases are TGCAGTGCCTACCGGAGGGGTGAAGCTTTCTTT. Its translation is CSAYRRGEAFF.

The V gene is TRBV28, the J gene TRBJ1-2; D uncertain. The germline V gene has CDR1 MDHEN and CDR2 SYDVKM. Trimming removed 3 bases at V and 0 bases at J, with 17 bases between. The CDR3 runs 17 residues. The CDR3 loop is CASSLIDLGGPNYGYTF. CDR3 bases: TGTGCCAGCAGTTTGATCGACCTCGGAGGCCCTAACTATGGCTACACCTTC.

This chain links TRBV19 with TRBJ2-2; TRBD2 is a possible D gene (6 bases). V dropped 2 bases and J dropped 1 base, with 20 bases sitting between them. The length of the CDR3 is 19 residues. CDR1 and CDR2 from the germline V gene are LNHDA and SQIVND (reference sequence). The CDR3 loop is CASSILVFWASENTGELFF. CDR3 DNA sequence: TGTGCCAGTAGTATATTGGTCTTTTGGGCTAGCGAGAACACCGGGGAGCTGTTTTTT.

The chain combines TRBV12-3 or TRBV12-4 with TRBJ1-6; D call uncertain. V lost 8 bases, J lost 11 bases, and 16 bases lay in between. This CDR3 region has 13 residues. As DNA, the CDR3 is TGTGCCAGCTCGTTGCCGGGTTTCGCACCCCTCCACTTT. This encodes CASSLPGFAPLHF.

The rearrangement joins TRBV6-5 to TRBJ1-1; a possible D gene is TRBD1 (6 bases). This CDR3 has 15 amino acids. The germline CDR1 and CDR2 sequences are MNHEY and SVGAGI. The V end lost 5 bases, the J end lost 6 bases, and 19 bases lay between the germline ends. The CDR3 coding sequence is TGTGCCAGCAGTACAACAGGGTCGGGTCTCGCTGAAGCTTTCTTT. As protein: CASSTTGSGLAEAFF.

The J gene is TRBJ1-2, the V gene TRBV19; 8 positions match TRBD1. CDR1 is LNHDA and CDR2 is SQIVND in the germline V gene (reference sequence). The CDR3 sequence is 16 residues long. V lost 11 bases, J lost 2 bases, and 16 bases stayed unmatched. The DNA of the CDR3 is TGTGCCCCCACCGGGACAGGTACTACCATAAACTATGGCTACACCTTC. This gives the protein CAPTGTGTTINYGYTF. Using reference TRBV19 and TRBJ1-2 for the parts outside the CDR3, the full variable domain is DGGITQSPKYLFRKEGQNVTLSCEQNLNHDAMYWYRQDPGQGLRLIYYSQIVNDFQKGDIAEGYSVSREKKESFPLTVTSAQKNPTAFYLCAPTGTGTTINYGYTFGSGTRLTVV.

The CDR3 sequence is CASKGQGLTGELFF. As DNA, the CDR3 is TGTGCCAGCAAGGGACAGGGGCTCACCGGGGAGCTGTTTTTT. V gene TRBV6-5 combines with J gene TRBJ2-2; 10 bases line up with TRBD1. The ends lost 7 bases at V and 4 bases at J; junction bases unmatched: 3. The CDR3 is 14 residues long. Germline lookup yields CDR1 MNHEY and CDR2 SVGAGI.

V gene TRBV10-3 combines with J gene TRBJ2-6, with D tentatively TRBD2 (6 bases). The CDR3 covers 15 residues. V shed 6 bases and J shed 3 bases, with 12 bases lying between them. Germline V gene lookup returns CDR1 ENHRY and CDR2 SYGVKD. CDR3 in amino acids: CAISGTELGANVLTF. The CDR3, as DNA: TGTGCCATCAGCGGGACTGAGCTTGGGGCCAACGTCCTGACTTTC.

The chain employs TRBV2 and TRBJ2-5; D uncertain. Trimming stripped 5 bases from V and 5 bases from J, with 9 bases between. This CDR3 has 12 residues. Looked up from germline, CDR1 is SNHLY and CDR2 is FYNNEI. CDR3 loop: CASSRNKETQYF. In DNA form, the CDR3 reads TGTGCCAGCAGTAGGAATAAGGAGACCCAGTACTTC.

V usage is TRBV5-1 and J usage is TRBJ1-1; D is possibly TRBD1 (5 bases). CDR3 length equals 15 residues. V gave up 6 bases and J gave up 6 bases, with 21 bases separating them. The germline V gene encodes CDR1 SGHRS and CDR2 YFSETQ. This CDR3 reads CASTDPGGMYPEAFF. CDR3 coding DNA: TGCGCCAGCACAGATCCCGGGGGTATGTACCCTGAAGCTTTCTTT.